This passage covers 14 T cell receptor beta chains from one sample sequenced in a study of identical twins. TCRdb called the 5' RACE reads again in MiXCR, with one record for every CDR3 protein. The top ten hold approximately 4.3% of the sample, which has roughly 750,000 distinct CDR3 sequences, roughly 20% seen once. The same data also went into a second study, on T cells expressing NK-cell markers.

The sample was PBMCs. All receptors derive from a woman between 18 and 29 years old in good health.

The genes are TRBV4-1 and TRBJ2-2; possibly TRBD1 or TRBD2 for D (6 bases each). Trimming removed 1 base at V and 7 bases at J, with 16 bases between. The germline gives CDR1 MGHRA, CDR2 YSYEKL. The CDR3 has 16 residues. The CDR3: CASSQALQGLSGELFF. CDR3 sequence (DNA): TGCGCCAGCAGCCAAGCCCTACAGGGACTTAGCGGGGAGCTGTTTTTT.

CDR3 in DNA: TGTGCCAGCAGCGACGACTTTAACTACAATGAGCAGTTCTTC. This gives the protein CASSDDFNYNEQFF. This chain connects TRBV2 to TRBJ2-1; D is unclear. Trimming shortened V by 6 bases and J by 3 bases, and 12 bases separated the two germline ends. The CDR3 loop spans 14 amino acids. CDR1 is SNHLY, CDR2 FYNNEI, per germline. Together with reference TRBV2 and TRBJ2-1, the CDR3 gives the full variable domain: EPEVTQTPSHQVTQMGQEVILRCVPISNHLYFYWYRQILGQKVEFLVSFYNNEISEKSEIFDDQFSVERPDGSNFTLKIRSTKLEDSAMYFCASSDDFNYNEQFFGPGTRLTVL.

This clonotype was seen repeatedly, ten times or more. V and J are TRBV12-3 or TRBV12-4 and TRBJ2-1, with 9 bases fitting TRBD1. The CDR3 loop spans 16 amino acids. Trimming cost V 4 bases and J 0 bases; bases outside gene matches: 4. The CDR3 nucleotides read TGTGCCAGCAGTTACAAGGACAGGGGCTCCTACAATGAGCAGTTCTTC. This sequence encodes CASSYKDRGSYNEQFF.

This clonotype was detected only once. The CDR3 DNA is TGTGCCAGCAGCTTAGTAGGACAGGGCCTGGCAGATACGCAGTATTTT. It is translated as CASSLVGQGLADTQYF. The rearrangement joins TRBV7-2 to TRBJ2-3; 8 nucleotides agree with TRBD1. V gave up 1 base and J gave up 4 bases; unmatched junction bases: 7. This CDR3 spans 16 amino acids. The V gene's germline CDR1 is SGHTA and CDR2 FQGNSA.

Note on this clonotype: The germline gene is not matched at one end of the junction; a read error may be the cause. This rearrangement joins TRBV12-3 or TRBV12-4 to TRBJ2-7; a possible D gene is TRBD2 (6 bases). This CDR3 region has 11 residues. In nucleotides, the CDR3 is TGTGCCAGCAGTTTCGGAGGGGTCGAGCACTTC. This translates into CASSFGGVEHF.

The CDR3: CASRDGYNSPLHF. CDR3 coding DNA: TGTGCCAGCAGGGACGGGTATAATTCACCCCTCCACTTT. The chain couples TRBV9 to TRBJ1-6, with no clear D. This CDR3 is built from 13 residues. Germline CDR1 is SGDLS and CDR2 is YYNGEE. Trimming pared 5 bases from V and 4 bases from J, leaving 7 bases between.

This clonotype has ten or more counts. The V call is TRBV29-1, the J call TRBJ1-1; 8 nucleotides match TRBD1. The V gene's germline CDR1 is SQVTM and CDR2 ANQGSEA. Trimming took 5 bases from V and 11 from J; bases not matched to a gene: 10. The CDR3 is 12 amino acids. The CDR3 sequence is CSVTHWTGRAFF. CDR3 bases: TGCAGCGTTACCCATTGGACAGGGAGGGCTTTCTTT.

This chain links TRBV4-3 with TRBJ1-2; D is unclear. Germline CDR1 reads LGHNA; CDR2 reads YSLEER. The CDR3 covers 13 residues. Trimming took off 0 bases at V and 3 bases at J, with 5 bases between the two ends. The CDR3 DNA reads as TGCGCCAGCAGCCAAGAGCCGTACTATGGCTACACCTTC. Its protein product is CASSQEPYYGYTF.

This clonotype occurred many times. The CDR3: CASSLIGQRSEKLFF. The CDR3, as DNA: TGCGCCAGCAGCTTGATCGGTCAGCGCAGCGAAAAACTGTTTTTT. This chain connects TRBV5-1 to TRBJ1-4; no reliable D call. There are 15 residues in the CDR3. V lost 1 base and J 8 bases, leaving 15 bases between the germline ends. Looked up from germline, CDR1 is SGHRS and CDR2 is YFSETQ. Complete variable domain (other parts from reference TRBV5-1 and TRBJ1-4): KAGVTQTPRYLIKTRGQQVTLSCSPISGHRSVSWYQQTPGQGLQFLFEYFSETQRNKGNFPGRFSGRQFSNSRSEMNVSTLELGDSALYLCASSLIGQRSEKLFFGSGTQLSVL.

The chain carries TRBV18 and TRBJ1-2, with TRBD1 matching over 7 bases. Trimming cost V 2 bases and J 4 bases; bases outside gene matches: 4. This CDR3 comprises 14 residues. CDR1 KGHSH and CDR2 LQKENI come from the germline V gene. CDR3 sequence reads: CASSPTRDSYGYTF. In DNA, the CDR3 is TGTGCCAGCTCACCAACCCGGGACAGCTATGGCTACACCTTC.

This clonotype has more than one count but fewer than ten. CDR3 DNA sequence: TGTGCCAGCAGAAGTAGGAACACTGAAGCTTTCTTT. This translates into CASRSRNTEAFF. The chain combines TRBV13 with TRBJ1-1; D is ambiguous. This CDR3 is 12 amino acids long. Germline V gene sequence: CDR1 PRHDT, CDR2 FYEKMQ (reference sequence). V lost 6 bases to trimming and J lost 1 base, with 6 bases between them.

The chain links TRBV12-3 or TRBV12-4 to TRBJ1-1, with D possibly TRBD1 on 6 matching bases. The CDR3 has 14 residues. Trimming removed 5 bases at V and 4 bases at J, with 14 bases between. CDR3 region: CASSPTGAGTEAFF. CDR3 sequence (DNA): TGTGCCAGCAGTCCGACGGGGGCAGGCACTGAAGCTTTCTTT.

This chain links TRBV12-3 or TRBV12-4 with TRBJ2-7, with D perhaps TRBD1 (6 bases). This CDR3 spans 14 amino acids. V was pared by 9 bases and J by 5 bases, with 20 bases between. The chain's CDR3 is CASAKQGYDNEQYF. CDR3 DNA: TGTGCCAGTGCGAAACAGGGTTACGATAACGAGCAGTACTTC.

The rearrangement joins TRBV5-1 to TRBJ2-1; 8 bases are shared with TRBD1. This CDR3 is built from 15 residues. V shed 0 bases, J shed 5 bases, and the junction held 4 bases outside the gene matches. The germline CDR1 and CDR2 sequences are SGHRS and YFSETQ. The CDR3: CASSLERQGNNEQFF. CDR3 nucleotide sequence: TGCGCCAGCAGCTTGGAGCGACAGGGGAACAATGAGCAGTTCTTC.